The sequence of this TCR beta chain was determined in a study of shared clonotypes between healthy human individuals. Study details: A couple of women and a few men aged 18 to 49 served as donors.

CDR3 length equals 15 residues. Trimming pared 0 bases from V and 2 bases from J, leaving 11 bases between. The germline V gene has CDR1 SGDLS and CDR2 YYNGEE. Several immunoSEQ 96-well plates shared each subset's DNA, each plate a replicate. Using around 180 ng DNA, roughly 33,000 T cell genomes, the sorted-subset replicate PCRs were run. TCRdb's table, derived via immunoSEQ multiplex PCR, lists solely in-frame clones and lacks some. This table holds over a million clones, approximately 97% found once. Negatively enriched CD4+ T cells were divided by CD45RA into naive and memory. The V gene is TRBV9, the J gene TRBJ1-2; D unclear. The TCR originated in a man under 40 in good health. Material: naive CD4+ T cells sorted from blood. Subset meaning: CD45RA+ positively selected. CDR3 nucleotide sequence: TGTGCCAGCAGCGTAGGTGACGGAAGCAACTATGGCTACACCTTC. Its protein product is CASSVGDGSNYGYTF.